This T cell receptor beta chain was profiled in a study of blood T cell repertoires in COVID-19. Study-level background: From the United States, Italy and Spain came samples of acute and convalescent COVID-19.

CDR3 length: 14 amino acids. Trimming removed 3 bases from V and 2 bases from J, with 8 bases in between. Germline values: CDR1 LNHDA, CDR2 SQIVND (reference sequence). This clone was observed a single time. Here immunoSEQ multiplex PCR was the method, and the copy in TCRdb shows in-frame clones only, minus some. The repertoire holds tens of thousands of clones, with almost 90% as singletons. The chain recombines TRBV19 with TRBJ1-5, with D unclear. The clonotype was recovered from a human donor in a cohort sampled during active COVID-19. The specimen sequenced was peripheral blood. In DNA, the CDR3 is TGTGCCAGTAGTATTAGCGGCCGCAATCAGCCCCAGCATTTT. It encodes CASSISGRNQPQHF.